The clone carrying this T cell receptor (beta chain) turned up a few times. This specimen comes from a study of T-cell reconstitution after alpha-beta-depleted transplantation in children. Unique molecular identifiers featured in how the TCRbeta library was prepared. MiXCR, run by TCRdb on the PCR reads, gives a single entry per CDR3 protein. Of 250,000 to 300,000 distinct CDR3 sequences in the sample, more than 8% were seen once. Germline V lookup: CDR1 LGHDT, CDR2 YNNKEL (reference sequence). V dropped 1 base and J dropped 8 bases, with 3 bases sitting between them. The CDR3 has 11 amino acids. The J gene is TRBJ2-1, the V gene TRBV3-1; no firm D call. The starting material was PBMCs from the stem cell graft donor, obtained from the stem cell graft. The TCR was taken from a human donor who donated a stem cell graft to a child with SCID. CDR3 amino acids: CASSQGHEQFF. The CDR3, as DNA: TGTGCCAGCAGCCAAGGCCATGAGCAGTTCTTC.